The 9 T cell receptor beta chains listed next were all sequenced from one sample in a study of cytomegalovirus exposure and HLA in healthy donors. This PCR relied on a set of 60 Vbeta primers and 13 Jbeta primers. The table came from immunoSEQ multiplex PCR; TCRdb's copy has only in-frame clones and leaves some out. This repertoire shows approximately 150,000 clones, nearly 80% found once; its top ten account for roughly 9%. Sequenced input: PBMCs. The origin of the receptors is a man between 18 and 29 years old in good health and CMV-seropositive.

The chain combines TRBV30 with TRBJ2-7; 7 bases match TRBD2. Germline V gene sequence: CDR1 GTSNPN, CDR2 SVGIG (reference sequence). There are 13 residues in the CDR3. V dropped 3 bases and J dropped 2; count of bases not matched to a gene: 4. CDR3 nucleotide sequence: TGTGCCTGGAGGCTGGGGGGGACCTACGAGCAGTACTTC. Protein: CAWRLGGTYEQYF.

V and J are TRBV19 and TRBJ1-3; D perhaps matches TRBD1 (6 bases). Germline-derived CDR1 and CDR2 are LNHDA and SQIVND (reference sequence). V lost 6 bases to trimming and J lost 4 bases, with 16 bases between them. The CDR3 spans 15 residues. The CDR3 loop reads CASREDSAAGNTIYF. CDR3 nucleotides: TGTGCCAGTAGGGAGGACAGCGCCGCGGGAAACACCATATATTTT.

In its sample, this clone was seen a few times. The gene calls are TRBV4-1 and TRBJ2-7; maybe TRBD1 (6 bases). The CDR3 contains 14 residues. V shed 2 bases and J shed 0 bases, with 8 bases lying between them. CDR1 is MGHRA and CDR2 is YSYEKL in the germline V gene. CDR3 in DNA: TGCGCCAGCAGCCAAAAGGGGGTCTCCTACGAGCAGTACTTC. This encodes CASSQKGVSYEQYF.

V and J are TRBV7-9 and TRBJ1-5; D possibly corresponds to TRBD1 (5 bases). Germline V gene sequence: CDR1 SEHNR, CDR2 FQNEAQ (reference sequence). The CDR3 length is 14 residues. Trimming shortened V by 5 bases and J by 5 bases, and 13 bases separated the two germline ends. The CDR3 protein is CASSPWTQDQPQHF. For the CDR3, the DNA is TGTGCCAGCAGCCCCTGGACACAGGATCAGCCCCAGCATTTT.

The gene calls are TRBV6-1 and TRBJ2-5; 10 bases are a match to TRBD2. Germline V gene sequence: CDR1 MNHNS, CDR2 SASEGT. CDR3 length: 15 amino acids. V was clipped by 7 bases and J by 5 bases; unmatched bases: 10. CDR3 in amino acids: CASNLAGGHAETQYF. The DNA of the CDR3 is TGTGCCAGCAATTTAGCGGGGGGCCACGCGGAGACCCAGTACTTC.

This chain uses TRBV6-5 with TRBJ2-7; D call uncertain. CDR3 length: 13 residues. The V gene lost 2 bases and the J gene lost 0 bases, with 5 bases spanning the gap. Germline loops: CDR1 MNHEY, CDR2 SVGAGI. CDR3 coding DNA: TGTGCCAGCAGTTACCAGGACTCCTACGAGCAGTACTTC. It translates to CASSYQDSYEQYF.

Turning to this clone: A read error may account for a junction end that differs from germline. The chain couples TRBV6-4 to TRBJ2-6; TRBD1 is a possible D gene (5 bases). The germline V gene encodes CDR1 MRHNA and CDR2 SNTAGT. The CDR3 runs 16 residues. CDR3 nucleotides: TGTGCCAGCAGTGCTCGGGTAATCACTGGGGCCAACGGCCTGACTTTC. Translating it yields CASSARVITGANGLTF.

This clone came up a few times. The V and J genes are TRBV5-6 and TRBJ1-4; weak D call: TRBD1 (5 bases). Germline V lookup: CDR1 SGHDT, CDR2 YYEEEE. This CDR3 contains 18 residues. V was cut by 3 bases and J by 3 bases, with 21 bases left in between. Written as DNA, the CDR3 is TGTGCCAGCAGCTCGTTTTTTGGGGCGTTCGTTTCTAATGAAAAACTGTTTTTT. This translates into CASSSFFGAFVSNEKLFF.

The chain uses TRBV10-3 and TRBJ2-7, with D possibly being TRBD2 (6 bases). The V end lost 3 bases, the J end lost 3 bases, and 12 bases lay between the germline ends. CDR1 and CDR2 from the germline V gene are ENHRY and SYGVKD. The CDR3 extends over 14 amino acids. DNA of the CDR3: TGTGCCATCAGTGAACTAGCCGCTATCTACGAGCAGTACTTC. Residues: CAISELAAIYEQYF.